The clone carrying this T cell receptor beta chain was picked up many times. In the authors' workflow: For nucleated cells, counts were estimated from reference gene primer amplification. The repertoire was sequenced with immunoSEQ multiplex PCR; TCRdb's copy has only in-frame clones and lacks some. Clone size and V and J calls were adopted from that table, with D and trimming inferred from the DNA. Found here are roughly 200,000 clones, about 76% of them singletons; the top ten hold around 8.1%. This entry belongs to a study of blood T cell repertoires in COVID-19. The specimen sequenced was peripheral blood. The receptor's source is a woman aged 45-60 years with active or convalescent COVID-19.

The CDR3 coding sequence is TGCGCCAGCAGTGAGTCGAGGTGGTGTGTGCAGCGGGAGGGCCGGTCCTACGAGCAGTACTTC. This encodes CASSESRWCVQREGRSYEQYF. This chain joins TRBV10-1 and TRBJ2-7; 10 bases agree with TRBD2. V shed 0 bases, J shed 1 base, and the junction held 18 bases outside the gene matches. The V gene's germline CDR1 is WNHNN and CDR2 SYGVQD (reference sequence). There are 21 residues in the CDR3.